Below, one T cell receptor beta chain is given with its context. The sample has other DNA sequences that encode this CDR3 too. This entry is derived from a study of control samples from healthy donors and cancer patients. This CDR3 spans 13 amino acids. Trimming cost V 5 bases and J 11 bases; bases outside gene matches: 12. From germline, CDR1 is GTSNPN and CDR2 SVGIG (reference sequence). The repertoire was sequenced with immunoSEQ multiplex PCR; TCRdb's copy has only in-frame clones and lacks some. This table has about 60,000 clones, approximately 85% appearing once. This receptor was taken from a man aged 50-60 years in good health. This chain connects TRBV30 to TRBJ1-2; 9 nucleotides match TRBD1. Sequenced: blood. CDR3 nucleotide sequence: TGTGCCTGGGGGGCCGGGACAGGGACGGGTTACACCTTC. Residues: CAWGAGTGTGYTF. Variable domain in full (rest from reference TRBV30 and TRBJ1-2): SQTIHQWPATLVQPVGSPLSLECTVEGTSNPNLYWYRQAAGRGLQLLFYSVGIGQISSEVPQNLSASRPQDRQFILSSKKLLLSDSGFYLCAWGAGTGTGYTFGSGTRLTVV.